This paragraph reports one T cell receptor beta chain. This record belongs to a study of blood T cell repertoires in COVID-19. Data came from immunoSEQ multiplex PCR; TCRdb stores just in-frame clones and leaves some out. The sample shows some 160,000 clones, 70% to 90% of them seen only once. Sequencing used peripheral blood. This clonotype originated in a man aged 55 to 70 with acute or convalescent COVID-19.

CDR3 sequence reads: CASSEGAVGQPQHF. The CDR3 region has the DNA TGTGCCAGCAGTGAGGGGGCAGTAGGTCAGCCCCAGCATTTT. The chain uses TRBV6-4 and TRBJ1-5, with D maybe TRBD1 (6 bases). This CDR3 spans 14 amino acids. The germline CDR1 and CDR2 sequences are MRHNA and SNTAGT. V was pared by 3 bases and J by 6 bases, with 12 bases between.